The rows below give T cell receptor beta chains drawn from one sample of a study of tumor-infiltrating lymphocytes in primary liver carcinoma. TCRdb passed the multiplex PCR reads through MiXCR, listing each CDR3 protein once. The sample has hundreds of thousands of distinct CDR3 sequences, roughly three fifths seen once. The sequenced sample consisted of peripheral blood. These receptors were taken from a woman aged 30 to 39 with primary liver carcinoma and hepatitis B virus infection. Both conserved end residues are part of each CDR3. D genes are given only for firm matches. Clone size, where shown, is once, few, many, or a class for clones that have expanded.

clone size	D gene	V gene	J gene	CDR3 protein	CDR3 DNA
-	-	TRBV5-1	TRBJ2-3	CASNQADPPTDTQYF	TGCGCCAGCAACCAAGCAGATCCCCCCACAGATACGCAGTATTTT
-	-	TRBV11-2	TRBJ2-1	CASSLVAASRRGEQLF	TGTGCCAGCAGCTTAGTGGCCGCTAGCAGGAGGGGTGAGCAGCTCTTC
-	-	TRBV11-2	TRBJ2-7	CASSFGAGPDGEQYF	TGTGCCAGCAGTTTCGGGGCGGGACCAGATGGCGAGCAGTACTTC
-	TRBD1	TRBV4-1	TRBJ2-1	CASSQVQSPVDREPFPYDEQFF	TGCGCCAGCAGCCAAGTTCAGTCGCCAGTGGACAGGGAGCCCTTTCCCTACGATGAGCAGTTCTTC
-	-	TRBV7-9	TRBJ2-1	CASSHETMEYNEQFF	TGTGCCAGCAGCCACGAAACTATGGAATACAATGAGCAGTTCTTC
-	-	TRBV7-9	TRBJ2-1	CASSRPLNGGSNEQFF	TGTGCCAGCAGCCGGCCCTTGAACGGGGGTTCCAATGAGCAGTTCTTC
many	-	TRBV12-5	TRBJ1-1	CASGSYRQDYTEAFF	TGTGCTAGTGGTTCTTATAGACAGGACTACACTGAAGCTTTCTTT
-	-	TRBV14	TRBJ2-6	CPSSQAVGANVLTF	TGTCCCAGCAGCCAAGCTGTGGGGGCCAACGTCCTGACTTTC
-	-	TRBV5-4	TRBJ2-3	CASSLRETDTQYF	TGTGCCAGCAGCTTGCGGGAAACAGATACGCAGTATTTT
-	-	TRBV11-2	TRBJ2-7	CTSSLRIGNYEQCF	TGTACCAGCAGCTTACGTATAGGGAACTACGAGCAGTGCTTC
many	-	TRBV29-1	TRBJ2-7	CSAGGGNSYEQYF	TGCAGCGCCGGAGGCGGGAACTCCTACGAGCAGTACTTC
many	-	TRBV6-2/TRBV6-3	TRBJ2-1	CASISDTYPRWEQFF	TGTGCCAGCATCTCCGACACCTATCCAAGGTGGGAGCAGTTCTTC
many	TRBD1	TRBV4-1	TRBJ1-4	CASSQAGGMGNEKLFF	TGCGCCAGCAGCCAAGCAGGGGGCATGGGGAATGAAAAACTGTTTTTT
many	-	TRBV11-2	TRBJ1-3	CASSLQNSPSGNTIYF	TGTGCCAGCAGCCTCCAGAACAGTCCCTCTGGAAACACCATATATTTT
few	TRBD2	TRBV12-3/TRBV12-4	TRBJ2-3	CASGPTSGGTDTQYF	TGTGCCAGCGGCCCGACTAGCGGAGGCACAGATACGCAGTATTTT
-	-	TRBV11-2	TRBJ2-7	CASCRSLDSPYEQYF	TGTGCCAGTTGCCGGTCGTTGGACAGTCCCTACGAGCAGTACTTC
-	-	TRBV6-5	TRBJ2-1	CASSHSSPSNEQFF	TGTGCCAGCAGTCACTCGAGCCCTTCTAATGAGCAGTTCTTC
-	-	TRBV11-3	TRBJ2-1	CASNLDLTLGDEQFF	TGTGCCAGCAACTTAGATCTAACTCTCGGAGATGAGCAGTTCTTC
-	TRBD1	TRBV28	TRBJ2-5	CASSPRTGSGETQYF	TGTGCCAGCAGTCCGCGGACAGGCTCGGGGGAGACCCAGTACTTC
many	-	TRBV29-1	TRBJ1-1	CSAGKMNTEAFF	TGCAGCGCCGGTAAAATGAACACTGAAGCTTTCTTT
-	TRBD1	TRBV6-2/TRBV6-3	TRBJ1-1	CASRDPTGAMAEAFF	TGTGCCAGCAGGGACCCGACAGGGGCGATGGCTGAAGCTTTCTTT
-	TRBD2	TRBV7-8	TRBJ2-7	CASSERESRGYEQYF	TGTGCCAGCTCGGAGCGGGAATCGAGGGGCTACGAGCAGTACTTC
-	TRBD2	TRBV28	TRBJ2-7	CASSTYRGTSFPYEQYF	TGTGCCAGCAGTACGTACCGAGGGACTAGTTTTCCCTACGAGCAGTACTTC
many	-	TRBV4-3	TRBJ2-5	CASSLAGTRDQETQYF	TGCGCCAGCAGCCTCGCGGGGACGCGGGATCAAGAGACCCAGTACTTC
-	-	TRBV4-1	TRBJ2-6	CASSPTVVGGANVLTF	TGCGCCAGCAGCCCGACTGTAGTCGGTGGGGCCAACGTCCTGACTTTC
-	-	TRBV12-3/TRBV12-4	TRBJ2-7	CAISLDGTRQYF	TGTGCCATCAGTCTAGACGGGACCCGGCAGTACTTC
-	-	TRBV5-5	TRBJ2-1	CASSLGPQGEQLF	TGTGCCAGCAGCTTGGGACCCCAAGGGGAGCAGCTCTTC
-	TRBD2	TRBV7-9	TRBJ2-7	CASSLAGTSGIRYEQYF	TGTGCCAGCAGCTTAGCGGGGACTAGCGGGATACGCTACGAGCAGTACTTC
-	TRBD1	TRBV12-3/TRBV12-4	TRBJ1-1	CASKGQGASRTETFF	TGTGCCAGCAAAGGGCAGGGGGCAAGTAGGACTGAAACTTTCTTT
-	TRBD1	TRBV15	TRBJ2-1	CATSFDRVSSHEQFF	TGTGCCACCAGCTTCGACAGGGTCTCTTCGCATGAGCAGTTCTTC
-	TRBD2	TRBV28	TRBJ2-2	CASRETSGSPGELFF	TGTGCCAGCAGGGAGACTAGCGGGAGCCCCGGGGAGCTGTTTTTC
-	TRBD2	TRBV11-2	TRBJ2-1	CANSPGGESSYNEQFF	TGTGCCAACAGTCCGGGAGGAGAGAGCTCCTACAATGAGCAGTTCTTC
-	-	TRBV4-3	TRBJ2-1	CASSQELVASSYNEQFF	TGCGCCAGCAGCCAAGAACTAGTGGCGAGCTCCTACAATGAGCAGTTCTTC
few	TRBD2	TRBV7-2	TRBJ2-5	CASSLGGGGETQYF	TGTGCCAGCAGCTTAGGGGGGGGAGGAGAGACCCAGTACTTC
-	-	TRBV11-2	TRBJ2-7	CASTEELMVYEQHF	TGTGCCTCGACGGAGGAGCTAATGGTATACGAGCAGCACTTC
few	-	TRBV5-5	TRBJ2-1	CASRITGADEQFF	TGTGCCAGCAGGATCACGGGAGCCGATGAGCAGTTCTTC
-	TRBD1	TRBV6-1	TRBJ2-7	CASREGTGGTYEQYF	TGTGCCAGCAGAGAAGGGACAGGGGGCACCTACGAGCAGTACTTC
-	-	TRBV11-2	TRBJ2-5	CASSLDGVGIQCF	TGTGCCAGCAGCTTAGATGGGGTGGGGATCCAGTGCTTC
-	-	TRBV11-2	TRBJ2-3	CASNSIWRIWESGGTSTDTQYF	TGTGCCAGCAACTCCATTTGGAGGATATGGGAGTCCGGAGGGACAAGCACAGATACGCAGTATTTT
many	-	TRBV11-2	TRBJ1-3	CASSSSPGNTIYF	TGTGCCAGCAGCAGTTCCCCTGGAAACACCATATATTTT
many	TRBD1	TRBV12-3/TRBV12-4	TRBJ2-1	CATTGGAYNEQFF	TGTGCCACTACAGGGGGCGCCTACAATGAGCAGTTCTTC
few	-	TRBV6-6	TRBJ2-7	CASTGDRANYEQYF	TGTGCCAGCACGGGAGACAGGGCAAACTACGAGCAGTACTTC
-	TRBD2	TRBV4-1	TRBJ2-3	CASSQDPSTSGRVDTLYF	TGCGCCAGCAGCCAAGATCCCTCGACTAGCGGGAGGGTAGATACGCTGTATTTT
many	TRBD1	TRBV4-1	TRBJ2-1	CASSQDGTATYNEQFF	TGCGCCAGCAGCCAAGATGGGACAGCTACATACAATGAGCAGTTCTTC
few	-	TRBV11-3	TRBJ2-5	CTSSYLLGGGPTQETQYF	TGTACCAGCAGCTACCTACTTGGGGGTGGACCAACTCAAGAGACCCAGTACTTC
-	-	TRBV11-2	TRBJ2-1	CGSSAGPHFPYNEQFF	TGTGGCAGCAGCGCTGGACCCCATTTCCCCTACAATGAGCAGTTCTTC
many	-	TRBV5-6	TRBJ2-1	CASSLDRDHEQFF	TGTGCCAGCAGCTTGGATCGGGATCATGAGCAGTTCTTC
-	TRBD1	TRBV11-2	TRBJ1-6	CTSSFRTGLSPLHF	TGTACTAGCAGCTTCCGGACAGGGCTCTCACCCCTCCACTTT
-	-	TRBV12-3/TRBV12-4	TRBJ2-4	CARSLAGQGYKNIQYF	TGTGCCAGGAGTTTAGCGGGACAGGGATACAAAAACATTCAGTACTTC
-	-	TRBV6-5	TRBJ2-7	CASSTPGVGGDEQYF	TGTGCCAGCAGTACCCCCGGGGTGGGGGGCGACGAGCAGTACTTC
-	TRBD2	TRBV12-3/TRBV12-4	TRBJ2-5	CDSGAGETQYF	TGTGACAGCGGCGCGGGGGAGACCCAATACTTC
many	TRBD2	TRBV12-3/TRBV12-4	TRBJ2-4	CASSPGGVAKNIQYF	TGTGCCAGCAGTCCGGGGGGGGTAGCCAAAAACATTCAGTACTTC
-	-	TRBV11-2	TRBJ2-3	CAGSCAVSTDTQYF	TGTGCCGGCAGCTGTGCGGTTAGTACAGATACGCAGTATTTT
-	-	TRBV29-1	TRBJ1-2	CRVGDRPGLTNYGYTF	TGCAGGGTTGGAGATCGGCCAGGGTTGACTAACTATGGCTACACCTTC
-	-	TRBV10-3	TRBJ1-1	CAISESGVGVNIGAFF	TGTGCCATCAGTGAGTCGGGAGTGGGGGTAAACATTGGAGCTTTCTTT